This TCR beta chain originates from a study of cytomegalovirus exposure and HLA in healthy donors. Study-wide findings and caveats: In a later analysis, TCR association rates varied by HLA locus: DRB1 most, HLA-C fewest. Cytomegalovirus association was assigned to approximately 160 TCR beta chains.

The primer mix had 60 Vbeta and 13 Jbeta primers. Assay: immunoSEQ multiplex PCR; the TCRdb copy retains only in-frame clones and omits some. The sample includes 150,000 to 200,000 clones. Of note for this clone: The antigen is not known.

Everyone who donated was a healthy bone marrow donor. The clonotype was recovered from a man aged 25-45 years in good health and CMV-seronegative. Material for sequencing was PBMCs.

CDR3 bases: TGTGCCAGCAGTTTAGCGGGAAAGAACACCGGGGAGCTGTTTTTT. Translating it yields CASSLAGKNTGELFF. The chain is built from TRBV27 and TRBJ2-2, with D perhaps matching TRBD2 (6 bases). Germline V gene lookup returns CDR1 MNHEY and CDR2 SMNVEV (reference sequence). V dropped 2 bases and J dropped 1 base, with 8 bases sitting between them. CDR3 length: 15 amino acids.